This TCR beta chain comes out of a study of T-cell reconstitution after alpha-beta-depleted transplantation in children. Study-wide results and limits: Most T-cell counts and diversity one year after the transplant came from T cells that were newly produced. As was reported, about two months after transplant, alpha-beta T cells came from several hundred expanded graft clones. After transplant, high TCRbeta diversity at day 60 in some patients arose from surviving recipient T cells and thymic progenitors.

Unique molecular identifiers were used in preparing the TCRbeta library. From the PCR reads, TCRdb called clonotypes with MiXCR, one entry per CDR3 protein. Here the sample spans under 400,000 distinct CDR3 sequences, roughly 21% being singletons. This clonotype has more than one count but fewer than ten. The antigen is not known. The CDR3 length is 13 residues. Per the germline V gene, CDR1 is LNHNV and CDR2 is YYDKDF (reference sequence). Trimming stripped 8 bases from V and 3 bases from J, with 13 bases between. The receptor's source is a male patient under 18 who had a stem cell transplant for acute lymphoblastic leukemia, so the T cells may come from the graft donor. The specimen was PBMCs, mostly from graft donor cells, collected 180 days after TCRalphabeta/CD19-depleted stem cell transplant. This sequence joins TRBV15 and TRBJ1-1, with D possibly matching TRBD1 (5 bases). The CDR3 sequence: CATRRGWDTEAFF. The CDR3 nucleotides read TGTGCCACCCGTAGGGGCTGGGACACTGAAGCTTTCTTT.